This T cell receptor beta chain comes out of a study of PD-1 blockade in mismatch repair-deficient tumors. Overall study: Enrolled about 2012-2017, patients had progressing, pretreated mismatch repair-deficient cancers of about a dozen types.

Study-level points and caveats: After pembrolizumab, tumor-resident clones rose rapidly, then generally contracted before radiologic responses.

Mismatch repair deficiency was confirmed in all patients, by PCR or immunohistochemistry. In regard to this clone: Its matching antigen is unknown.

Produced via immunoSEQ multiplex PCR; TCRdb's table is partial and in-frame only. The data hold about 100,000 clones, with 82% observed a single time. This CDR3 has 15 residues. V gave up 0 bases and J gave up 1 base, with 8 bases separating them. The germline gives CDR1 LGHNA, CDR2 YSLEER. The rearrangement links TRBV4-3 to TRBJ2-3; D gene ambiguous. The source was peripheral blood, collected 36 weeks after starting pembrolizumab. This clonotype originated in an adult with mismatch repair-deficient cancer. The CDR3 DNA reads TGCGCCAGCAGCCAAGAGGGGTCAGGCACAGATACGCAGTATTTT. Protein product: CASSQEGSGTDTQYF.